A selection of T cell receptor beta chains follows, all from one sample in a study of CD8 T cells in Susac syndrome. TCRdb analysed the immunoSEQ multiplex PCR reads with MiXCR anew, one entry per CDR3 protein. The sample lists roughly 150,000 distinct CDR3 sequences, approximately 93% occurring once. Sequenced material: CD4+ T cells from PBMCs. Receptors originate from a human donor with multiple sclerosis. The CDR3 runs from the conserved cysteine through the conserved F or W. Each record gives: CDR3 length, J gene, clone size, D gene, V gene, CDR3 DNA, CDR3 protein. A D gene is named only where the DNA matches it firmly. Size is stated for part of the rows, as once, few or many counts, or as a class when the clone is expanded.

16,TRBJ2-2,-,TRBD2,TRBV2,TGTGCCAGCAGTGAATCGGGAGGCCCGGGGACCGGGGAGCTGTTTTTT,CASSESGGPGTGELFF
13,TRBJ1-2,once,-,TRBV12-5,TGTGCTAGTGGTTTCCGAAGCGGAGATGGCTACACCTTC,CASGFRSGDGYTF
13,TRBJ1-5,-,-,TRBV29-1,TGCAGCGTTCGTTCGGAGAGCAATCAGCCCCAGCATTTT,CSVRSESNQPQHF
12,TRBJ2-7,-,-,TRBV29-1,TGCAGCGTTGAAGGGCAGGGGTCCGAGCAGTACTTC,CSVEGQGSEQYF
12,TRBJ1-5,-,-,TRBV2,TGTGCCAGCAGTGAGGGTGTATTTCCCCAGCATTTT,CASSEGVFPQHF
14,TRBJ2-2,-,-,TRBV25-1,TGTGCCAGCAGAGCCAAACTGAACACCGGGGAGCTGTTTTTT,CASRAKLNTGELFF
17,TRBJ1-3,-,-,TRBV15,TGTGCCACCAGCAGAGAGGCCAGCTTTTCCCCTGGAAACACCATATATTTT,CATSREASFSPGNTIYF
15,TRBJ2-1,-,-,TRBV4-2,TGTGCCAGCAGCCAAGACCCTTACTCCTACAATGAGCAGTTCTTC,CASSQDPYSYNEQFF
12,TRBJ2-5,-,-,TRBV29-1,TGCAGCGTTGGACCCGGTCAAGAGACCCAGTACTTC,CSVGPGQETQYF
14,TRBJ2-7,-,TRBD1,TRBV10-3,TGTGCCATCATGGGACAGGGGGGTGGCTACGAGCAGTACTTC,CAIMGQGGGYEQYF
14,TRBJ1-2,-,TRBD1,TRBV6-6,TGTGCCAGCAGCCCCACAGGGGGAAGTGTTGGCTACACCTTC,CASSPTGGSVGYTF
14,TRBJ2-7,-,-,TRBV10-3,TGTGCCATCAGTGATATCCGCAGGGCCTACGAGCAGTACTTC,CAISDIRRAYEQYF
14,TRBJ1-5,-,TRBD1,TRBV10-3,TGTGCCAGCCGAGGGGACAGGTCGGGCCAGCCCCAGCATTTT,CASRGDRSGQPQHF
13,TRBJ1-1,-,TRBD1,TRBV20-1,TGCAGTGCTCGGACAGGGGGTCTGAGAGAAGCTTTCTTT,CSARTGGLREAFF
12,TRBJ1-2,-,-,TRBV21-1,TGTGCCAGCAGCCCCCCTAAGTATGGCTACACCTTC,CASSPPKYGYTF
13,TRBJ2-2,-,-,TRBV3-1,TGTGCCAGCAGCCCCTCCTCCGACGGGGAGCTGTTTTTT,CASSPSSDGELFF
16,TRBJ2-7,-,TRBD2,TRBV11-2,TGTGCCAGCAGGTTAGCCGGGACTAGCGGGATCTACGAGCAGTACTTC,CASRLAGTSGIYEQYF
17,TRBJ2-1,-,-,TRBV2,TGTGCCATCACCTCCTCCCCGGTTAGCGGCGCCTACAATGAGCAGTTCTTC,CAITSSPVSGAYNEQFF
15,TRBJ1-4,-,-,TRBV28,TGTGCCAGCAGTTCAGGCCAGGGTGGAGGTGAAAAACTGTTTTTT,CASSSGQGGGEKLFF
17,TRBJ1-1,-,TRBD1,TRBV3-1,TGTGCCAGCAGTCACGCAGCGTGGGGACAGCGGAACACTGAAGCTTTCTTT,CASSHAAWGQRNTEAFF
14,TRBJ1-3,-,TRBD1,TRBV3-1,TGTGCCAGCAGCCCCAGGGGGTTTGGAAACACCATATATTTT,CASSPRGFGNTIYF
17,TRBJ1-3,-,TRBD1,TRBV4-1,TGCGCCAGCAGCCAAGACCGGGGACAGGGGACAGGAAACACCATATATTTT,CASSQDRGQGTGNTIYF